This T cell receptor beta chain was retrieved from a study of blood T cell repertoires in COVID-19. Study information: Researchers got acute and convalescent COVID-19 samples from the United States, Italy and Spain. PBMCs, B-cell-depleted T cells, or T cells provided the cDNA or gDNA that made up the material.

Authors' analysis steps: How many nucleated cells were present was estimated from reference gene primer amplification. Measured with immunoSEQ multiplex PCR; TCRdb has only the in-frame clones, and not every one. That table gives V, J and clone size, and the DNA gave D and trimming. The table lists approximately 210,000 clones, around 80% of them singletons. Germline CDR1 reads MDHEN; CDR2 reads SYDVKM. The CDR3 runs 13 residues. The ends were cut back, 2 bases at V and 4 bases at J, with 8 bases in the middle. Enrollment of patients from Seattle took place during active infection, with longitudinal follow-up.

J is TRBJ1-2 and V is TRBV28, with D tentatively TRBD1 (5 bases). The TCR sequence derives from an elderly woman with COVID-19, enrolled during active disease. Sequenced sample: peripheral blood. The CDR3 here is CASSLRQFYGYTF. CDR3 bases: TGTGCCAGCAGTTTACGACAGTTCTATGGCTACACCTTC.